Listed below are T cell receptor beta chains from one sample, sequenced in a study of blood T cell repertoires in COVID-19. Only in-frame clones appear in the TCRdb table, and some are missing; sequencing was by immunoSEQ multiplex PCR. Here the sample spans roughly 160,000 clones, around 80% being singletons. Sequenced: PBMCs or T cells enriched from blood (not recorded which). Receptors originate from a woman in her sixties or seventies who had recovered from COVID-19. The CDR3 runs from the conserved cysteine through the conserved F or W. A D gene is named only where the DNA matches it firmly. Rows may omit the clone size; those that give it use once, few, many or a size class.

few	TRBV2	TRBJ1-5	TRBD1	TGTGCCAGCAGTAAGGGACAGGGGATGGGCAATCAGCCCCAGCATTTT	CASSKGQGMGNQPQHF
once	TRBV6-6	TRBJ1-2	NA	TGTGCCAGCGTAGACAGGTTCTATGGCTACACCTTC	CASVDRFYGYTF
NA	TRBV7-9	TRBJ1-2	NA	TGTGCCAGCAGCCAACCTCGGAGGGGCCAGAGGATCGGCTACACCTTC	CASSQPRRGQRIGYTF
NA	TRBV10-3	TRBJ2-5	TRBD1	TGTGCCATCAGGCCCAGACAGGGAAAAGAGACCCAGTACTTC	CAIRPRQGKETQYF
NA	TRBV18	TRBJ1-2	NA	TGTGCCAGCTCGGTACAGGGATCCTATGGCTACACCTTC	CASSVQGSYGYTF
NA	TRBV27	TRBJ2-7	NA	TGTGCCAGCAGTTTCATGGGAGGTGACGAGCAGTACTTC	CASSFMGGDEQYF
NA	TRBV15	TRBJ2-7	NA	TGTGCCACCAGCAGAGATTATCGCGGGGAGCAGTACTTC	CATSRDYRGEQYF
NA	TRBV7-9	TRBJ2-7	TRBD1	TGTGCCAGCAGCTCAGGACAGGGGGCGTTGGGTTACGAGCAGTACTTC	CASSSGQGALGYEQYF
NA	TRBV13	TRBJ1-2	TRBD1	TGTGCCAGCAGCTTCACAGGGGTTACCTATGGCTACACCTTC	CASSFTGVTYGYTF
NA	TRBV7-9	TRBJ1-4	NA	TGTGCCAGCAGCCCGACCTTCGCGGGCGGAGAAAAACTGTTTTTT	CASSPTFAGGEKLFF
NA	TRBV5-1	TRBJ2-2	TRBD2	TGCGCCAGCAGCTTGGGAGGACTAGCTGGCACCGGGGAGCTGTTTTTT	CASSLGGLAGTGELFF
NA	TRBV6-2/TRBV6-3	TRBJ1-1	NA	TGTGCCAGCAGTTACGGGACATACGACACTGAAGCTTTCTTT	CASSYGTYDTEAFF
NA	TRBV6-1	TRBJ2-4	TRBD2	TGTGCCAGCAGTGAAGCCGGGCGGGGGTCCAAAAACATTCAGTACTTC	CASSEAGRGSKNIQYF
once	TRBV10-1	TRBJ2-1	NA	TGCGCCAGCAGTGGGGGAGTGACCTACAATGAGCAGTTCTTC	CASSGGVTYNEQFF
NA	TRBV7-2	TRBJ2-2	TRBD1	TGTGCCAGCAGCTTAGCGACAGGGTGGGGCGGGGAGCTGTTTTTT	CASSLATGWGGELFF
NA	TRBV2	TRBJ2-4	TRBD2	TGTGCCAGCAGTGAAATTCAGGGACTAGCGGGAGGGAGCATTCAGTACTTC	CASSEIQGLAGGSIQYF
NA	TRBV5-1	TRBJ1-4	NA	TGCGCCAGCAGCTTGGCTGGGGGCAGGGGTGAAAAACTGTTTTTT	CASSLAGGRGEKLFF
NA	TRBV5-4	TRBJ2-1	TRBD2	TGTGCCAGCAGCTATCCCGGGACTAGCGGACCCAACAATGAGCAGTTCTTC	CASSYPGTSGPNNEQFF
NA	TRBV5-1	TRBJ2-3	TRBD2	TGCGCCAGCAGCTTTAGCGGGGGAACAGATACGCAGTATTTT	CASSFSGGTDTQYF
NA	TRBV5-1	TRBJ2-7	TRBD2	TGCGCCAGCAGCCTTAGCGGGAGGGCCGAAGAGCAGTACTTC	CASSLSGRAEEQYF
NA	TRBV12-3/TRBV12-4	TRBJ1-2	TRBD1	TGTGCCAGCAGCCTCACAGGGGGCTATGGCTACACCTTC	CASSLTGGYGYTF
NA	TRBV18	TRBJ1-1	TRBD1	TGTGCCAGCTCAGAAAACAGGGGCGGGACTGAAGCTTTCTTT	CASSENRGGTEAFF
NA	TRBV6-5	TRBJ2-7	TRBD2	TGTGCCACCTCGGCTAGGACTAGCGAAGACTACGAGCAGTACTTC	CATSARTSEDYEQYF
NA	TRBV5-1	TRBJ2-7	NA	TGCGCCAGCAGTCGCGTTGCGGGAAGCCACGAGCAGTACTTC	CASSRVAGSHEQYF
NA	TRBV6-5	TRBJ2-7	TRBD2	TGTGCCAGCAAAACACTAGCGGGAGGGTTGGGGCAGTACTTC	CASKTLAGGLGQYF
NA	TRBV9	TRBJ1-1	NA	TGTGCCAGCAGCCTACTATCCGTGCACACTGAAGCTTTCTTT	CASSLLSVHTEAFF
NA	TRBV6-6	TRBJ1-1	NA	TGTGCCAGCAGTTACCCCGAGACAACCACCCTTGGGGCTTTCTTT	CASSYPETTTLGAFF
once	TRBV9	TRBJ1-6	TRBD1	TGTGCCAGCAGCGGCGACAGGGGGAACTCACCCCTCCACTTT	CASSGDRGNSPLHF
NA	TRBV9	TRBJ2-5	NA	TGTGCCAGCAGCTTCTTCCGAGAGACCCAGTACTTC	CASSFFRETQYF
few	TRBV12-3/TRBV12-4	TRBJ1-1	NA	TGTGCCAGCACCCGTCCGATCTCGGAGGCAGCTTTCTTT	CASTRPISEAAFF
NA	TRBV10-2	TRBJ1-2	NA	TGCGCCAGCAGTGACAGGGCAAGTGGCTACACCTTC	CASSDRASGYTF
NA	TRBV27	TRBJ2-7	NA	TGTGCCAGCAGGCCACAGGGCTCCTACGAGCAGTACTTC	CASRPQGSYEQYF
NA	TRBV27	TRBJ2-1	TRBD2	TGTGCCAGCCGATGGACTAGCTCCTACAATGAGCAGTTCTTC	CASRWTSSYNEQFF
once	TRBV27	TRBJ2-3	TRBD1	TGTGCCAGCACTACGACAGGGGGCACAGATACGCAGTATTTT	CASTTTGGTDTQYF
NA	TRBV10-3	TRBJ2-3	NA	TGTGCCATCAGCCCGAGGCAGGGCTATAGCACAGATACGCAGTATTTT	CAISPRQGYSTDTQYF
NA	TRBV10-3	TRBJ2-7	NA	TGTGCCATCAGCCCCCCTCCCGGTGTCTCCTACGAGCAGTACTTC	CAISPPPGVSYEQYF
NA	TRBV24-1	TRBJ1-1	NA	TGTGCCACCAGTGATTCCCGGGGCGGGGTGGACACTGAAGCTTTCTTT	CATSDSRGGVDTEAFF
NA	TRBV11-2	TRBJ2-4	NA	TGTGCCAGCAGCGAAGGGGGTGTAAGGCCGATAGCCAAAAACATTCAGTACTTC	CASSEGGVRPIAKNIQYF
NA	TRBV5-1	TRBJ1-1	NA	TGCGCCAGCAGCAGATTCAGGGAAGCTGAAGCTTTCTTT	CASSRFREAEAFF
NA	TRBV12-3/TRBV12-4	TRBJ2-5	TRBD1	TGTGCCAGCAGTGTTCAGGGGGCAGAGACCCAGTACTTC	CASSVQGAETQYF
NA	TRBV9	TRBJ2-1	NA	TGTGCCAGCAGCGTTAGGACTATCAACTACAATGAGCAGTTCTTC	CASSVRTINYNEQFF
NA	TRBV5-1	TRBJ1-4	TRBD1	TGCGCCAGCAGCTTGGGGACAGGGGAGGCCAATGAAAAACTGTTTTTT	CASSLGTGEANEKLFF
NA	TRBV18	TRBJ2-7	TRBD1	TGTGCCAGCTCACGGAGACAGGGGACCTACGAGCAGTACTTC	CASSRRQGTYEQYF
NA	TRBV20-1	TRBJ1-1	NA	TGCAGTGCTAGTGGGATACAAACAGGGACTGAAGCTTTCTTT	CSASGIQTGTEAFF
NA	TRBV30	TRBJ2-3	NA	TGTGCCTGGAGTGTACTCAGCGGCACAGATACGCAGTATTTT	CAWSVLSGTDTQYF
NA	TRBV20-1	TRBJ2-3	NA	TGCAGTGCAGACAAAGATACGCAGTATTTT	CSADKDTQYF
NA	TRBV29-1	TRBJ1-1	TRBD1	TGCAGCGTTATGACAGGGAGTTCTGGTGAAGCTTTCTTT	CSVMTGSSGEAFF
NA	TRBV11-2	TRBJ1-1	NA	TGTGCCAGCAGCTTAGTGTATTCCCCTCCTGAAGCTTTCTTT	CASSLVYSPPEAFF
NA	TRBV7-2	TRBJ2-3	TRBD2	TGTGCCAGCAGCGCAACCGGGACTAGGGGCACAGATACGCAGTATTTT	CASSATGTRGTDTQYF
once	TRBV28	TRBJ2-1	TRBD2	TGTGCCAGCACACCCTCTGGACTAGCGGGAGGGAATGAGCAGTTCTTC	CASTPSGLAGGNEQFF
NA	TRBV5-4	TRBJ2-7	TRBD2	TGTGCCAGCAGCTTTAAGGGGACTAGGGGCTACGAGCAGTACTTC	CASSFKGTRGYEQYF
NA	TRBV7-2	TRBJ1-3	NA	TGTGCCAGCAGGCCGACAGGCTCTGGAAACACCATATATTTT	CASRPTGSGNTIYF
NA	TRBV19	TRBJ2-2	TRBD2	TGTGCCAGTAGGCCTACATTGCGCGGGAGGGCCCCCGGGGAGCTGTTTTTT	CASRPTLRGRAPGELFF
NA	TRBV7-9	TRBJ2-7	TRBD1	TGTGCCAGCAGCTTGACGACAGGGTCCTACGAGCAGTACTTC	CASSLTTGSYEQYF
NA	TRBV5-1	TRBJ2-5	NA	TGCGCCAGCAGCTCCCCGTACCAAGAGACCCAGTACTTC	CASSSPYQETQYF